Described below is a single TCR beta chain sequence and its context. Antigen specificity is unknown. Per TCR library, around 4,000 ng of total RNA was used. A template switching step added UMIs, each with a 6-nucleotide sample barcode. Reprocessing the 5' RACE reads, TCRdb reports a single entry for every CDR3 protein and omits DNA. The table lists approximately 400,000 distinct CDR3 sequences. The sample belongs to a study of monozygotic twins with inflammatory bowel disease. Study-level points and caveats: Neither one strong signal nor one clonotype associated with IBD was supported.

This CDR3 is built from 13 residues. The germline gives CDR1 SGHRS, CDR2 YFSETQ. Investigators extracted total RNA from whole blood and did not sort T cells. This sequence joins TRBV5-1 and TRBJ1-1. Sequenced material: blood. The clonotype originates from a human donor with ulcerative colitis or Crohn's disease, or a healthy co-twin of an affected twin (not recorded which). This chain's CDR3 is CASSGLLNTEAFF.